This TCR beta chain stems from a study of blood T cell repertoires in COVID-19. Study details: Sources were T cells, B-cell-depleted T cells, or PBMCs; the material itself was cDNA or gDNA.

The CDR3 sequence is 14 residues long. With 4 bases removed from V and 2 bases from J, the gap between germline ends came to 9 bases. Germline CDR1 SNHLY, CDR2 FYNNEI. Some clones are missing from TCRdb's copy, which holds only in-frame ones; the method was immunoSEQ multiplex PCR. The sample consists of 85,000 to 90,000 clones, 86% of them appearing once. This TCR came from a human donor in a cohort sampled during active COVID-19. The sample was peripheral blood. The V gene is TRBV2, the J gene TRBJ1-5; tentatively, D is TRBD1 (5 bases). CDR3 coding DNA: TGTGCCAGCAGTGGGCTAGGGGGCAATCAGCCCCAGCATTTT. This encodes CASSGLGGNQPQHF.